This T cell receptor (beta chain) was documented in a study of tumor-infiltrating lymphocytes in primary liver carcinoma. On the study more broadly: Surgeons treated the primary liver carcinoma of the patients by surgical resection. Both sexes were represented among patients, who were 30 to 69 years old. Productive TCRbeta reads per sample were roughly 3.5 to 7.13 million, not differing by tissue.

This clonotype has just one count. A primer matching the constant region was used to make TCR beta cDNA from approximately 0.45 ug of total RNA. Three nested multiplex PCR rounds of slightly modified ARM-PCR generated TCR beta libraries. A C-beta reverse primer was combined with TRBV1-TRBV30 forward primers in the first two PCR rounds, and each round had around 11 cycles. In TCRdb, the multiplex PCR reads were re-called with MiXCR into one record per CDR3 protein. The sample shows some 320,000 distinct CDR3 sequences, more than 55% of them seen only once. Germline values: CDR1 MNHNY, CDR2 SVGAGI (reference sequence). The CDR3 contains 15 residues. Trimming removed 6 bases from V and 2 bases from J, with 17 bases in between. It was unsorted whole blood that yielded blood RNA, and germline DNA was also extracted.

The receptor was derived from a middle-aged man with primary liver carcinoma and hepatitis B virus infection. Sample: peripheral blood. The chain recombines TRBV6-6 with TRBJ2-7, with D perhaps assigned TRBD1 or TRBD2 (5 bases each). CDR3 region: CASRSTGLGAYEQYF. The CDR3 DNA follows: TGTGCCAGCAGATCCACCGGCCTGGGGGCCTACGAGCAGTACTTC.